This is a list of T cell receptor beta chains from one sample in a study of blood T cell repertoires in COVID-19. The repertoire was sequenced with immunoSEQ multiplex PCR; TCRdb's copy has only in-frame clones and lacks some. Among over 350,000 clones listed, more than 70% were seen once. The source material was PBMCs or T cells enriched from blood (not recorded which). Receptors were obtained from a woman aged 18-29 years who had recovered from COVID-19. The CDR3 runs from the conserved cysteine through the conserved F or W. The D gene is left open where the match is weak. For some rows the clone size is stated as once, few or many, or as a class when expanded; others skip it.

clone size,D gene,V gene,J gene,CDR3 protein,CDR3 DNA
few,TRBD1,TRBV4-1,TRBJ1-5,CASSQRTGDYQPQHF,TGCGCCAGCAGCCAACGGACAGGGGATTACCAGCCCCAGCATTTT
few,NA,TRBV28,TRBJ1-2,CASTVIPAGVYGYTF,TGTGCCAGCACAGTTATTCCCGCAGGGGTCTATGGCTACACCTTC
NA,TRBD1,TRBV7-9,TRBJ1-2,CASSFVDRGPYGYTF,TGTGCCAGCAGCTTCGTGGACAGGGGCCCATATGGCTACACCTTC
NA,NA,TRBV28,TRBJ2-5,CASTIMVVGQETQYF,TGTGCCAGCACCATAATGGTAGTCGGCCAAGAGACCCAGTACTTC
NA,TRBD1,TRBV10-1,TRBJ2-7,CASSGRDREKISEQYF,TGCGCCAGCAGTGGCCGAGACAGGGAAAAGATATCCGAGCAGTACTTC
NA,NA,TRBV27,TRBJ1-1,CASSLSRGNTEAFF,TGTGCCAGCAGTTTATCCAGGGGGAACACTGAAGCTTTCTTT
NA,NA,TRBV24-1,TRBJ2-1,CATSDVTGGAYNEQFF,TGTGCCACCAGTGATGTAACAGGGGGGGCCTACAATGAGCAGTTCTTC
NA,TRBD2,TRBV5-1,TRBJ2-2,CASSLVETSLANTGELFF,TGCGCCAGCAGCTTGGTTGAGACTAGCCTCGCGAACACCGGGGAGCTGTTTTTT
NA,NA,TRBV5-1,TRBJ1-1,CASSLEGRTRQNTEAFF,TGCGCCAGCAGCTTGGAGGGCAGGACTAGACAGAACACTGAAGCTTTCTTT
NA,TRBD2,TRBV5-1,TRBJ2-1,CASSPPMVAGGYNEQFF,TGCGCCAGCAGCCCCCCTATGGTAGCGGGGGGCTACAATGAGCAGTTCTTC
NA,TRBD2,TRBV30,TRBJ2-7,CAWSVTGGPYEQYF,TGTGCCTGGAGTGTAACGGGGGGGCCCTACGAGCAGTACTTC
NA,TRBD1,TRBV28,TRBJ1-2,CASGHRDRGLGAAYGYTF,TGTGCCAGCGGTCACCGGGACAGGGGATTAGGGGCGGCCTATGGCTACACCTTC
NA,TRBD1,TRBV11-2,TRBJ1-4,CASSTGQGAHSLSEKLFF,TGTGCCAGCAGCACTGGACAGGGGGCGCATAGTCTCTCTGAAAAACTGTTTTTT
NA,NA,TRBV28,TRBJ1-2,CASSLRGNYGYTF,TGTGCCAGCAGTTTAAGGGGGAACTATGGCTACACCTTC
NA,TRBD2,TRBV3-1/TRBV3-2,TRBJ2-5,CASSQPERGLYQETQYF,TGTGCCAGCAGCCAACCAGAGCGGGGACTTTACCAAGAGACCCAGTACTTC
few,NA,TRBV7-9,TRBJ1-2,CASNHMTGYGYTF,TGTGCCAGCAACCACATGACAGGATATGGCTACACCTTC
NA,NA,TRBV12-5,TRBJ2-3,CASGWASSTDTQYF,TGTGCTAGTGGTTGGGCCTCTAGCACAGATACGCAGTATTTT
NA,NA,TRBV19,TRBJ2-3,CASSIDPDITDTQYF,TGTGCCAGTAGTATAGATCCGGACATCACAGATACGCAGTATTTT
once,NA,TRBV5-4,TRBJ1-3,CASSLDDLETYF,TGTGCCAGCAGCTTGGACGACTTGGAGACCTATTTT
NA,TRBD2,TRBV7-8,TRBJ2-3,CASSLRASAGVTDTQYF,TGTGCCAGCAGCTTACGTGCATCAGCGGGGGTGACAGATACGCAGTATTTT
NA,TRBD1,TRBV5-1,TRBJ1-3,CASSLGTGSGNTIYF,TGCGCCAGCAGCTTGGGGACAGGCTCTGGAAACACCATATATTTT
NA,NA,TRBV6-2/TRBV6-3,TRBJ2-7,CASSYHPGAYEQYF,TGTGCCAGCAGTTATCACCCAGGGGCTTACGAGCAGTACTTC
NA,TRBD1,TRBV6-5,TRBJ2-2,CASSRGQGATGELFF,TGTGCCAGCAGTCGGGGACAGGGGGCCACCGGGGAGCTGTTTTTT
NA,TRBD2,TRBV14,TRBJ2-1,CASSLRTSGYNEQFF,TGTGCCAGCAGCCTAAGGACTAGCGGCTACAATGAGCAGTTCTTC
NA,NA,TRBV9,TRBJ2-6,CASSEGRGMTGANVLTF,TGTGCCAGCAGCGAGGGCAGGGGTATGACTGGGGCCAACGTCCTGACTTTC
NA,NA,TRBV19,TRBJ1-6,CASSILFAGESPLHF,TGTGCCAGTAGTATTCTCTTCGCAGGGGAATCACCCCTCCACTTT
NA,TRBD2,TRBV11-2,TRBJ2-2,CASLTSGVNTGELFF,TGTGCCAGCCTAACTAGCGGGGTGAACACCGGGGAGCTGTTTTTT
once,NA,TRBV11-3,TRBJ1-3,CASSFRGQAGNTIYF,TGTGCCAGCAGCTTCAGAGGGCAGGCTGGAAACACCATATATTTT
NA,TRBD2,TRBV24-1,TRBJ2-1,CATSDSLAGGFNEQFF,TGTGCCACCAGTGACTCCCTAGCGGGGGGGTTCAATGAGCAGTTCTTC
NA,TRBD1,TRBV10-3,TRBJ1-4,CASRSDRENEKLFF,TGTGCCTCCCGATCGGACAGGGAAAATGAAAAACTGTTTTTT
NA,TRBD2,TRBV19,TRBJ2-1,CASTVALAGEQFF,TGTGCCAGTACGGTAGCTCTAGCGGGGGAGCAGTTCTTC
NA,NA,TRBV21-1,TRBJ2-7,CASSKGGGLGYEQYF,TGTGCCAGCAGCAAAGGGGGAGGGTTAGGCTACGAGCAGTACTTC
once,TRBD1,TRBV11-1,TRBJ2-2,CASSLPRDRAGELFF,TGTGCCAGCAGCTTACCTAGAGACAGGGCCGGGGAGCTGTTTTTT
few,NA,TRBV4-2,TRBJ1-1,CASSQDVPWRDTEAFF,TGTGCCAGCAGCCAAGATGTCCCTTGGCGGGACACTGAAGCTTTCTTT
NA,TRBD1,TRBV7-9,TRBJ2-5,CATSGGPQETQYF,TGTGCCACCTCAGGGGGTCCCCAAGAGACCCAGTACTTC
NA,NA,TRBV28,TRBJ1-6,CASSTLQGLGSPLHF,TGTGCCAGCAGTACACTGCAGGGCTTGGGTTCACCCCTCCACTTT
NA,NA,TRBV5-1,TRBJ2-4,CASSLSGHENIQYF,TGCGCCAGCAGCTTGTCCGGACATGAAAACATTCAGTACTTC
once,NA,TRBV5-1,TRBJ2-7,CASSLQPDEQYF,TGCGCCAGCAGCTTGCAACCGGACGAGCAGTACTTC
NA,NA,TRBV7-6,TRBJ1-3,CASSINRARSGNTIYF,TGTGCCAGCAGCATTAACAGGGCCCGCTCTGGAAACACCATATATTTT
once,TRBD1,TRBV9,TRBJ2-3,CASSVGTGYTDTQYF,TGTGCCAGCAGCGTAGGGACAGGTTATACAGATACGCAGTATTTT
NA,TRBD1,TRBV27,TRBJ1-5,CASSWDSHSNQPQHF,TGTGCCAGCAGTTGGGACAGCCATAGCAATCAGCCCCAGCATTTT